What follows are 28 T cell receptor beta chains derived from one specimen sequenced in a study of a mutant IDH1 vaccine in newly diagnosed glioma (dated by TCRdb to the early 2020s). Antigens for these TCRs are unknown. The meaning of the sample's time point label: week 47, end of study. Each vaccine dose, consisting of 300 ug of a 20-mer mutant IDH1 peptide in Montanide, was administered subcutaneously with topical imiquimod. Libraries were made using the immunoSEQ multiplex PCR assay. Held by TCRdb, this immuneACCESS table contains in-frame sequences only and omits some clones. Under half of the omission traces to an unresolved V gene where checked; the cause of the rest is unknown. This sample gives tens of thousands of clones in total; over 80% of them show up just once. Roughly 3% of the sample lies in the top ten. This specimen was PBMCs, taken from a glioma patient whose treatment included an IDH1 peptide vaccine. These TCRs come from a woman between 50 and 59 years old with glioma.

The chain is built from TRBV5-1 and TRBJ2-3; 7 positions match TRBD1. The CDR3 has 15 amino acids. The ends lost 0 bases at V and 5 bases at J; junction bases unmatched: 6. The germline V gene has CDR1 SGHRS and CDR2 YFSETQ. The CDR3 nucleotides are TGCGCCAGCAGCTTGGGCGCAGGGGGTATAGATACGCAGTATTTT. It is translated as CASSLGAGGIDTQYF.

The chain links TRBV2 to TRBJ1-5; D is unresolved. Trimming stripped 3 bases from V and 4 bases from J, with 7 bases between. This CDR3 has 13 amino acids. Germline lookup yields CDR1 SNHLY and CDR2 FYNNEI. The CDR3 is CASSDWENQPQHF. As DNA, the CDR3 is TGTGCCAGCAGTGATTGGGAAAATCAGCCCCAGCATTTT.

J is TRBJ2-1 and V is TRBV18; TRBD2 matches at 15 bases. The germline gives CDR1 KGHSH, CDR2 LQKENI. With V trimmed by 0 bases and J by 7 bases, 4 bases remained unmatched. This CDR3 comprises 17 residues. The CDR3 DNA sequence: TGTGCCAGCTCACCACCGGGACTAGCGGGGGGTGGAAATGAGCAGTTCTTC. Residues: CASSPPGLAGGGNEQFF.

The rearrangement uses TRBV27 and TRBJ2-5; 10 bases fit TRBD2. J gave up 2 bases and V 3 bases, and 6 bases lay outside the gene matches. Germline V CDR1 and CDR2: MNHEY, SMNVEV (reference sequence). This CDR3 has 16 amino acids. The CDR3 DNA reads TGTGCCAGCAGTTTTGGTCTACTAGCGGGACAAGAGACCCAGTACTTC. Protein product: CASSFGLLAGQETQYF.

This clone has more than one count but fewer than ten. Here the CDR3 DNA reads TGTGCCAGCAGCCAAGACAGGACGGGGGGGTTCCAAGAGACCCAGTACTTC. The encoded protein is CASSQDRTGGFQETQYF. The gene calls are TRBV14 and TRBJ2-5; TRBD2 agrees at 8 bases. Germline-derived CDR1 and CDR2 are SGHDN and FVKESK. The V and J ends lost 0 bases and 1 base, in that order; junction bases with no gene match: 7. The CDR3 is 17 residues long.

The rearrangement links TRBV6-5 to TRBJ2-7; weak D call: TRBD1 (6 bases). Germline V gene lookup returns CDR1 MNHEY and CDR2 SVGAGI. This CDR3 has 14 residues. The ends were cut back, 7 bases at V and 0 bases at J, with 13 bases in the middle. The CDR3 DNA follows: TGTGCCAGCAAGATTGGGACATTCTCCTACGAGCAGTACTTC. Translation gives CASKIGTFSYEQYF.

The rearrangement links TRBV6-5 to TRBJ1-2; no clear D gene. From germline, CDR1 is MNHEY and CDR2 SVGAGI. V was shortened by 6 bases and J by 5 bases, with 13 bases between the two germline ends. The CDR3 loop spans 13 amino acids. The CDR3 nucleotides are TGTGCCAGCAGCTACGGGCTTCCTTATGGCTACACCTTC. It codes for CASSYGLPYGYTF.

This chain uses TRBV9 with TRBJ1-6, with TRBD1 matching over 8 bases. Germline V gene data show CDR1 as SGDLS and CDR2 as YYNGEE. The CDR3 is 16 amino acids. With V trimmed by 1 base and J by 8 bases, 8 bases remained unmatched. Here the CDR3 reads CASSVSPKTGDSPLHF. The CDR3, as DNA: TGTGCCAGCAGCGTAAGCCCTAAGACAGGGGATTCACCCCTCCACTTT.

This chain links TRBV5-8 with TRBJ1-2, with a tentative D call TRBD1 (5 bases). The CDR3 is made up of 11 amino acids. The germline V and J ends were trimmed by 4 bases and 8 bases, with 9 bases remaining between them. Germline-derived CDR1 and CDR2 are SGHTS and YDEGEE. CDR3 sequence: CASSPGGGYTF. Here the CDR3 DNA reads TGTGCCAGCAGCCCGGGGGGGGGCTACACCTTC.

The chain links TRBV5-1 to TRBJ2-3; 7 bases are shared with TRBD1. Losses at the gene ends were 2 bases for V and 3 bases for J; bases not matched to a gene: 3. CDR3 length: 14 residues. Germline V gives CDR1 SGHRS, CDR2 YFSETQ. CDR3 loop: CASSFDRATDTQYF. The CDR3 DNA follows: TGCGCCAGCAGCTTTGACAGGGCAACAGATACGCAGTATTTT. Looking up the rest from reference TRBV5-1 and TRBJ2-3 gives the full variable domain: KAGVTQTPRYLIKTRGQQVTLSCSPISGHRSVSWYQQTPGQGLQFLFEYFSETQRNKGNFPGRFSGRQFSNSRSEMNVSTLELGDSALYLCASSFDRATDTQYFGPGTRLTVL.

This chain uses TRBV6-6 with TRBJ1-1; D not resolved. This CDR3 contains 12 residues. The germline gives CDR1 MNHNY, CDR2 SVGAGI (reference sequence). Between the trimmed V and J ends, which lost 10 bases and 5 bases, there was a span of 14 bases. The CDR3 DNA reads as TGTGCCACCGATGATGGGAGGACTGAAGCTTTCTTT. Its protein is CATDDGRTEAFF.

The rearrangement links TRBV6-1 to TRBJ2-1; D is ambiguous. CDR3 size: 12 residues. The V and J ends lost 6 bases and 10 bases respectively, with 13 bases between them. Germline CDR1 and CDR2: MNHNS and SASEGT. The CDR3 bases are TGTGCCAGCAGGATCGCCCGTCGGGAGCAGTTCTTC. Residues: CASRIARREQFF.

This clone was recorded once. The chain carries TRBV10-3 and TRBJ1-1, with D maybe TRBD1 (5 bases). Germline-derived CDR1 and CDR2 are ENHRY and SYGVKD. V gave up 10 bases and J gave up 3 bases, with 15 bases separating them. This CDR3 spans 13 amino acids. The CDR3 DNA follows: TGTGCCACGCAGCCCGGGGGGGACACTGAAGCTTTCTTT. This gives the protein CATQPGGDTEAFF.

The CDR3 sequence: CASSLVGGYEQYF. The CDR3 DNA reads as TGTGCCAGCAGTTTAGTTGGGGGCTACGAGCAGTACTTC. The gene calls are TRBV27 and TRBJ2-7, with D perhaps being TRBD1 or TRBD2 (5 bases each). Germline V CDR1 and CDR2: MNHEY, SMNVEV (reference sequence). V was trimmed by 2 bases and J by 3 bases, leaving 8 bases between them. The CDR3 runs 13 residues.

This chain uses TRBV25-1 with TRBJ1-1; D gene uncertain. Trimming took off 7 bases at V and 0 bases at J, with 9 bases between the two ends. The CDR3 loop spans 13 amino acids. Germline CDR1 MGHDK, CDR2 SYGVNS. CDR3 DNA: TGTGCCAGCACACTCGGCCTGAACACTGAAGCTTTCTTT. As protein: CASTLGLNTEAFF.

This clone has just a few counts. The chain couples TRBV7-8 to TRBJ2-7, with a tentative D call TRBD2 (5 bases). Between the trimmed V and J ends, which lost 5 bases and 4 bases, there was a span of 15 bases. CDR1 and CDR2 from the germline V gene are SGHVS and FQNEAQ. There are 14 residues in the CDR3. CDR3 nucleotides: TGTGCCAGCAGCAACCCGGGATCCACTTACGAGCAGTACTTC. It encodes CASSNPGSTYEQYF.

This clone was seen just once. The chain recombines TRBV15 with TRBJ1-2; D gene ambiguous. V was clipped by 5 bases and J by 7 bases, with 23 bases between them. Germline V gives CDR1 LNHNV, CDR2 YYDKDF (reference sequence). This CDR3 region has 16 residues. The CDR3 here is CATSAGMTPGSGGYTF. CDR3 nucleotides: TGTGCCACCAGCGCAGGAATGACGCCGGGGTCGGGTGGCTACACCTTC.

The chain uses TRBV5-6 and TRBJ2-6; D is unclear. The CDR3 is made up of 13 amino acids. Trimming removed 2 bases at V and 5 bases at J, with 5 bases between. Germline V gene lookup returns CDR1 SGHDT and CDR2 YYEEEE. This CDR3 is CASSFTWANVLTF. Written as DNA, the CDR3 is TGTGCCAGCAGCTTCACCTGGGCCAACGTCCTGACTTTC.

The chain links TRBV14 to TRBJ2-7; D is ambiguous. Per germline, CDR1 SGHDN and CDR2 FVKESK. The CDR3 is 14 amino acids. Trimming left V 4 bases short and J 0 bases short, with 10 bases between. CDR3 nucleotide sequence: TGTGCCAGCAGCCTACAGACGGGCTCCTACGAGCAGTACTTC. Translated: CASSLQTGSYEQYF.

The rearrangement links TRBV2 to TRBJ2-7; D remains ambiguous. The germline gives CDR1 SNHLY, CDR2 FYNNEI. V dropped 5 bases and J dropped 1 base, with 12 bases sitting between them. The CDR3 extends over 14 amino acids. The CDR3 spells CASSLSVSSYEQYF. In DNA form, the CDR3 reads TGTGCCAGCAGTTTGTCAGTAAGTTCCTACGAGCAGTACTTC. The full variable domain, its missing parts supplied by reference TRBV2 and TRBJ2-7, is EPEVTQTPSHQVTQMGQEVILRCVPISNHLYFYWYRQILGQKVEFLVSFYNNEISEKSEIFDDQFSVERPDGSNFTLKIRSTKLEDSAMYFCASSLSVSSYEQYFGPGTRLTVT.

CDR3 coding DNA: TGTGCCAGCAGCTGGGGAGGGGGAGTCTCCTACGAGCAGTACTTC. Its translation: CASSWGGGVSYEQYF. The V call is TRBV7-9, the J call TRBJ2-7, with D perhaps TRBD2 (7 bases). CDR3 length equals 15 residues. The V end lost 4 bases, the J end lost 0 bases, and 13 bases lay between the germline ends. CDR1 is SEHNR, CDR2 FQNEAQ, per germline (reference sequence).

Concerning this clone itself: This same CDR3 is encoded by further DNA sequences in the sample. This rearrangement joins TRBV7-9 to TRBJ1-1; no definite D call. Germline-derived CDR1 and CDR2 are SEHNR and FQNEAQ (reference sequence). Trimming removed 4 bases at V and 0 bases at J, with 12 bases between. This CDR3 region has 15 residues. Here the CDR3 DNA reads TGTGCCAGCAGCTCCCTCCCAGGAATGAACACTGAAGCTTTCTTT. As protein: CASSSLPGMNTEAFF.

V is TRBV5-4 and J is TRBJ1-4; D ambiguous. Germline CDR1 is SGHNT and CDR2 is YYREEE (reference sequence). The CDR3 covers 14 residues. The V gene lost 7 bases and the J gene lost 4 bases, with 14 bases spanning the gap. CDR3 region: CASPYDCCNEKLFF. The CDR3 coding sequence is TGTGCCAGCCCTTATGATTGTTGTAATGAAAAACTGTTTTTT.

The chain recombines TRBV5-1 with TRBJ2-2; 7 nucleotides align to TRBD1. Germline-derived CDR1 and CDR2 are SGHRS and YFSETQ. This CDR3 contains 15 residues. Trimming took 2 bases from V and 0 from J; bases not matched to a gene: 1. CDR3 residues: CASSFQGANTGELFF. CDR3 bases: TGCGCCAGCAGCTTCCAGGGGGCGAACACCGGGGAGCTGTTTTTT.

This chain connects TRBV10-3 to TRBJ1-6; maybe TRBD1 (5 bases). In germline, CDR1 is ENHRY, CDR2 SYGVKD. The CDR3 has 13 residues. V was trimmed by 6 bases and J by 7 bases, leaving 10 bases between them. The DNA of the CDR3 is TGTGCCATCAGGGGGCTAGGGAATTCACCCCTCCACTTT. It encodes CAIRGLGNSPLHF.

The chain couples TRBV5-6 to TRBJ1-2; D perhaps matches TRBD1 (6 bases). This CDR3 region has 17 residues. V shed 1 base and J shed 4 bases, with 20 bases lying between them. CDR1 and CDR2 from the germline V gene are SGHDT and YYEEEE. In nucleotides, the CDR3 is TGTGCCAGCAGCTTGTGGTCCCCCGGGACACCGAGCTATGGCTACACCTTC. The encoded protein is CASSLWSPGTPSYGYTF. The complete variable domain, with remaining parts taken from reference TRBV5-6 and TRBJ1-2, reads DAGVTQSPTHLIKTRGQQVTLRCSPKSGHDTVSWYQQALGQGPQFIFQYYEEEERQRGNFPDRFSGHQFPNYSSELNVNALLLGDSALYLCASSLWSPGTPSYGYTFGSGTRLTVV.

The CDR3 region has the DNA TGTGCCAGCAGTGACTATGGCTACACCTTC. Its translation: CASSDYGYTF. The chain uses TRBV25-1 and TRBJ1-2; D unclear. The CDR3 consists of 10 residues. V was trimmed by 3 bases and J by 4 bases, leaving 0 bases between them. Per germline, CDR1 MGHDK and CDR2 SYGVNS.

This rearrangement joins TRBV5-1 to TRBJ2-5; D not certain. V gave up 7 bases and J gave up 4 bases, with 17 bases separating them. The CDR3 has 14 residues. Germline V gene sequence: CDR1 SGHRS, CDR2 YFSETQ. This CDR3 is CASHDAGSRETQYF. As DNA, the CDR3 is TGCGCCAGCCACGACGCAGGCAGTAGAGAGACCCAGTACTTC.